This T cell receptor (beta chain) was captured in a study of a mutant IDH1 vaccine in newly diagnosed glioma. About the study: The study started vaccination 4-6 weeks after radiotherapy alone, or with temozolomide cycles.

Time point defined: week 35, safety follow-up. All doses held 300 ug of mutant IDH1 20-mer peptide, with topical imiquimod. Repertoires were generated with immunoSEQ multiplex PCR, while TCRdb's copy carries only in-frame clones and drops some. The sample carries about 69,000 clones, more than 85% recorded once. Concerning this clone: Its antigen is not known.

The CDR3 has 14 amino acids. Germline V gene sequence: CDR1 MNHNS, CDR2 SASEGT. Trimming removed 6 bases from V and 0 bases from J, with 11 bases in between. The source material was PBMCs, sampled from a glioma patient whose treatment included an IDH1 peptide vaccine. This clonotype was obtained from a man between 25 and 39 years old with glioma. V usage is TRBV6-1 and J usage is TRBJ1-1; no reliable D call. The CDR3 DNA sequence: TGTGCCAGCAGCCGGACGTCTATGAACACTGAAGCTTTCTTT. It specifies CASSRTSMNTEAFF.